The clone carrying this TCR beta chain was seen only once. Its specificity is not known. Other DNA sequences from this sample encode an identical CDR3 as well. The donors belonged to the approximately 120-subject validation cohort, separate from the approximately 670-subject first cohort. This sample was taken from a study of cytomegalovirus exposure and HLA in healthy donors. Study-level information: It was reported in a later analysis that the same platform had been used for the approximately 110 validation repertoires as for the approximately 700 first-cohort repertoires.

Some clones are missing from TCRdb's copy, which holds only in-frame ones; the method was immunoSEQ multiplex PCR. Of some 170,000 clones listed, over 85% are singletons. The germline V gene has CDR1 SGHTA and CDR2 FQGNSA. Trimming removed 5 bases from V and 3 bases from J, with 11 bases in between. The CDR3 has 13 residues. Study observations and caveats: In vitro experiments confirmed that three CMV-associated chains were specific for CMV antigens.

The chain employs TRBV7-2 and TRBJ2-7, with D hard to call. This sequence was found in a young man in good health and CMV-seropositive. Sample: PBMCs. CDR3 loop: CASSPRLSYEQYF. In nucleotides, the CDR3 is TGTGCCAGCAGCCCTAGGTTAAGCTACGAGCAGTACTTC.